The 26 T cell receptor beta chains in this list originate from one sample, sequenced in a study of early T cells in non-severe SARS-CoV-2 infection. Each CDR3 protein gets one entry after TCRdb re-called the 5' RACE reads with MiXCR. The repertoire consists of 53,000 or so distinct CDR3 sequences, with approximately 7.5% occurring once and the leading ten covering 5.8%. The sequenced sample was whole blood. The receptors here all came from an adult who was a healthcare worker with PCR-confirmed SARS-CoV-2 infection or an uninfected control (not recorded which).

This clonotype was recorded at least ten times. The chain has TRBV24-1 and TRBJ1-5, with D tentatively TRBD1 (6 bases). The CDR3 is 16 amino acids. The germline gives CDR1 KGHDR, CDR2 SFDVKD. The V end was cut by 1 base, the J end by 2 bases, with 11 bases between. The CDR3 spells CATSDLGGEGNQPQHF. The CDR3 DNA follows: TGTGCCACCAGTGATTTAGGGGGGGAAGGCAATCAGCCCCAGCATTTT.

Many counts were recorded for this clonotype. The chain uses TRBV29-1 and TRBJ2-3; 13 positions match TRBD2. The CDR3 has 14 amino acids. The V gene's germline CDR1 is SQVTM and CDR2 ANQGSEA. With V trimmed by 5 bases and J by 4 bases, 3 bases remained unmatched. As DNA, the CDR3 is TGCAGCGTTCGACTAGCGGGGGGCGCAGATACGCAGTATTTT. This encodes CSVRLAGGADTQYF.

This clonotype was counted ten times or more. This rearrangement joins TRBV12-3 or TRBV12-4 to TRBJ2-7; possible D gene TRBD1, 6 bases. There are 13 residues in the CDR3. Trimming pared 8 bases from V and 3 bases from J, leaving 14 bases between. The CDR3 here is CASGGQLVYEQYF. The DNA of the CDR3 is TGTGCCAGCGGGGGCCAGTTAGTCTACGAGCAGTACTTC.

The sample holds many counts of this clonotype. The chain has TRBV28 and TRBJ2-1, with D possibly TRBD1 on 6 matching bases. This CDR3 spans 12 amino acids. The V gene lost 6 bases and the J gene lost 7 bases, with 10 bases spanning the gap. Germline CDR1 is MDHEN and CDR2 is SYDVKM. CDR3 loop: CASRQGQNEQFF. CDR3 coding DNA: TGTGCCAGCAGACAAGGACAGAATGAGCAGTTCTTC. The whole variable domain, filled in from reference TRBV28 and TRBJ2-1, reads DVKVTQSSRYLVKRTGEKVFLECVQDMDHENMFWYRQDPGLGLRLIYFSYDVKMKEKGDIPEGYSVSREKKERFSLILESASTNQTSMYLCASRQGQNEQFFGPGTRLTVL.

The chain has TRBV9 and TRBJ2-3; the D is unclear. CDR3 length: 15 residues. V was trimmed by 2 bases and J by 4 bases, leaving 14 bases between them. Germline V gene data show CDR1 as SGDLS and CDR2 as YYNGEE. The CDR3 DNA follows: TGTGCCAGCAGCGTTGGTGCCGGGTCCGCAGATACGCAGTATTTT. This codes for CASSVGAGSADTQYF. Supplemented by reference TRBV9 and TRBJ2-3, the full variable domain reads DSGVTQTPKHLITATGQRVTLRCSPRSGDLSVYWYQQSLDQGLQFLIQYYNGEERAKGNILERFSAQQFPDLHSELNLSSLELGDSALYFCASSVGAGSADTQYFGPGTRLTVL.

In its sample, this clonotype was seen many times. V is TRBV28 and J is TRBJ1-5; maybe TRBD1 (5 bases). Germline CDR1 and CDR2: MDHEN and SYDVKM. The ends were cut back, 2 bases at V and 2 bases at J, with 7 bases in the middle. The CDR3 extends over 14 amino acids. The CDR3 DNA is TGTGCCAGCAGTTTAGGAGGGGGCAATCAGCCCCAGCATTTT. Translating gives CASSLGGGNQPQHF.

Comments on this clonotype: It may be a read error: a sequence one base away is much more abundant. Without the conserved terminal phenylalanine or tryptophan, this CDR3 likely stems from a read error. The CDR3 DNA follows: TGTGCCAGCAGTGATAAAGCGGGGGATTACAATGAGCAGTTCTCC. Its protein product is CASSDKAGDYNEQFS. The chain links TRBV6-4 to TRBJ2-1; 8 bases map to TRBD2. From germline, CDR1 is MRHNA and CDR2 SNTAGT. The CDR3 sequence is 15 residues long. V was clipped by 3 bases and J by 4 bases; unmatched bases: 5.

This clonotype came up many times. The CDR3 DNA reads TGTGCCAGCAGTCCGACCTGGAGCAATGAGCAGTTCTTC. Translated, it gives CASSPTWSNEQFF. The chain recombines TRBV28 with TRBJ2-1; D unresolved. With 5 bases removed from V and 6 bases from J, the gap between germline ends came to 11 bases. Germline CDR1 and CDR2: MDHEN and SYDVKM. CDR3 length equals 13 residues.

This clonotype was recorded many times. The V gene is TRBV12-3 or TRBV12-4, the J gene TRBJ1-2; D perhaps matches TRBD1 (6 bases). The CDR3 is 13 amino acids. V lost 2 bases and J 8 bases, leaving 12 bases between the germline ends. CDR3 residues: CASSLIPGAGYTF. The CDR3 region has the DNA TGTGCCAGCAGTTTAATCCCAGGGGCCGGCTACACCTTC.

V and J are TRBV6-1 and TRBJ1-5, with TRBD1 identical over 9 bases. J gave up 2 bases and V 8 bases, and 4 bases lay outside the gene matches. This CDR3 region has 14 residues. Germline values: CDR1 MNHNS, CDR2 SASEGT. The CDR3 sequence is CASLRDRGNQPQHF. CDR3 DNA sequence: TGTGCCAGCCTCCGGGACAGGGGCAATCAGCCCCAGCATTTT.

This clonotype was seen at least ten times. The chain carries TRBV9 and TRBJ1-1; D uncertain. The CDR3 is made up of 13 amino acids. Trimming left V 3 bases short and J 4 bases short, with 10 bases between. Germline CDR1 and CDR2: SGDLS and YYNGEE. The CDR3 is CASSDQPGTEAFF. CDR3 DNA: TGTGCCAGCAGCGATCAGCCGGGCACTGAAGCTTTCTTT.

This clonotype was counted only a few times. This CDR3 is CASSLATGGAGELFF. CDR3 nucleotides: TGCGCCAGCAGCTTGGCGACGGGGGGCGCCGGGGAGCTGTTTTTT. The chain has TRBV5-1 and TRBJ2-2; possible D gene TRBD2, 7 bases. This CDR3 is built from 15 residues. CDR1 and CDR2 from the germline V gene are SGHRS and YFSETQ. The V end lost 0 bases, the J end lost 6 bases, and 12 bases lay between the germline ends. The full variable domain, rest sourced from reference TRBV5-1 and TRBJ2-2, is KAGVTQTPRYLIKTRGQQVTLSCSPISGHRSVSWYQQTPGQGLQFLFEYFSETQRNKGNFPGRFSGRQFSNSRSEMNVSTLELGDSALYLCASSLATGGAGELFFGEGSRLTVL.

In this sample, this clonotype is medium-sized (0.01 to 0.1%). The V and J genes are TRBV12-3 or TRBV12-4 and TRBJ2-1; D unresolved. This CDR3 comprises 11 residues. V lost 5 bases, J lost 3 bases, and 2 bases lay in between. CDR3 nucleotides: TGTGCCAGCAGTCTCTACAATGAGCAGTTCTTC. It yields the protein CASSLYNEQFF.

This sequence joins TRBV5-1 and TRBJ2-7; possible D gene TRBD2, 5 bases. V lost 5 bases to trimming and J lost 7 bases, with 16 bases between them. The CDR3 spans 13 residues. Germline CDR1 reads SGHRS; CDR2 reads YFSETQ. CDR3 sequence reads: CASRWENLREQYF. The CDR3 DNA follows: TGCGCCAGCAGATGGGAGAACTTACGGGAGCAGTACTTC.

The sample holds many counts of this clonotype. V gene TRBV12-3 or TRBV12-4 combines with J gene TRBJ1-5; 7 bases agree with TRBD1. The V segment lost 5 bases and the J segment 4 bases; nucleotides outside the gene matches: 8. This CDR3 comprises 15 residues. The CDR3 loop is CASSHRGRGNQPQHF. The CDR3 nucleotides are TGTGCCAGCAGTCACAGGGGCCGCGGTAATCAGCCCCAGCATTTT.

V and J are TRBV20-1 and TRBJ2-3; the D is unclear. The CDR3 extends over 17 amino acids. V was pared by 2 bases and J by 0 bases, with 18 bases between. Germline CDR1 is DFQATT and CDR2 is SNEGSKA (reference sequence). The CDR3 protein is CSARPFLGESSTDTQYF. DNA for the CDR3: TGCAGTGCTAGACCTTTTCTTGGGGAATCTAGCACAGATACGCAGTATTTT.

This clonotype has a handful of counts. The chain joins TRBV7-9 to TRBJ2-2; D is undetermined. Per the germline V gene, CDR1 is SEHNR and CDR2 is FQNEAQ (reference sequence). There are 12 residues in the CDR3. Trimming shortened V by 5 bases and J by 4 bases, and 5 bases separated the two germline ends. DNA for the CDR3: TGTGCCAGCAGCATCATCACCGGGGAGCTGTTTTTT. Translation gives CASSIITGELFF.

This clonotype was detected a few times. The chain is built from TRBV18 and TRBJ2-7, with D tentatively TRBD2 (6 bases). This CDR3 comprises 17 residues. Germline CDR1 is KGHSH and CDR2 is LQKENI. Trimming shortened V by 2 bases and J by 4 bases, and 21 bases separated the two germline ends. CDR3 amino acids: CASSPYRRELVGYEQYF. The CDR3 nucleotides are TGTGCCAGCTCACCATACCGCCGGGAGCTGGTCGGTTACGAGCAGTACTTC.

The rearrangement joins TRBV12-3 or TRBV12-4 to TRBJ2-2; no clear D. The CDR3 contains 13 residues. The germline V and J ends were trimmed by 5 bases and 6 bases, with 10 bases remaining between them. CDR3 residues: CASSPGWAGELFF. In DNA form, the CDR3 reads TGTGCCAGCAGTCCCGGGTGGGCCGGGGAGCTGTTTTTT.

This clonotype qualifies as medium-sized. J is TRBJ2-1 and V is TRBV28; 11 positions match TRBD2. Trimming cost V 6 bases and J 1 base; bases outside gene matches: 2. Germline values: CDR1 MDHEN, CDR2 SYDVKM. The CDR3 is made up of 15 amino acids. The CDR3 sequence is CASSGLAGSYNEQFF. DNA of the CDR3: TGTGCCAGCAGCGGACTAGCGGGTTCCTACAATGAGCAGTTCTTC.

This clonotype was detected only a few times. V is TRBV11-2 and J is TRBJ2-1; D is undetermined. This CDR3 is built from 16 residues. Per germline, CDR1 SGHAT and CDR2 FQNNGV. V lost 6 bases and J 0 bases, leaving 15 bases between the germline ends. The CDR3 here is CASRPGSSSSYNEQFF. As DNA, the CDR3 is TGTGCCAGCAGACCGGGCAGCAGTAGCTCCTACAATGAGCAGTTCTTC.

This clonotype occurred many times. The chain is built from TRBV28 and TRBJ1-2; a possible D gene is TRBD1 (5 bases). The CDR3 contains 12 residues. Trimming pared 3 bases from V and 11 bases from J, leaving 13 bases between. Germline CDR1 and CDR2: MDHEN and SYDVKM. The CDR3 nucleotides read TGTGCCAGCAGTTTTACAGGACTTGGATACACCTTC. It yields the protein CASSFTGLGYTF.

This clonotype is medium-sized within its sample. CDR3 sequence: CASSLTSDREVYF. The CDR3 DNA reads TGTGCCAGCAGTCTTACAAGCGACAGGGAGGTGTACTTC. The chain uses TRBV28 and TRBJ2-7; a possible D gene is TRBD1 (7 bases). CDR1 and CDR2 from the germline V gene are MDHEN and SYDVKM. There are 13 residues in the CDR3. V was cut by 5 bases and J by 12 bases, with 20 bases left in between.

This clonotype was seen a few times. The chain employs TRBV7-9 and TRBJ1-4, with a tentative D call TRBD1 (5 bases). CDR1 SEHNR and CDR2 FQNEAQ come from the germline V gene (reference sequence). CDR3 length: 13 amino acids. V lost 7 bases to trimming and J lost 7 bases, with 13 bases between them. The CDR3 coding sequence is TGTGCCAGCACCGCCGTAGGGGCTGAAAAACTGTTTTTT. This encodes CASTAVGAEKLFF. The full variable domain, in which reference TRBV7-9 and TRBJ1-4 provide the parts outside the CDR3, is DTGVSQNPRHKITKRGQNVTFRCDPISEHNRLYWYRQTLGQGPEFLTYFQNEAQLEKSRLLSDRFSAERPKGSFSTLEIQRTEQGDSAMYLCASTAVGAEKLFFGSGTQLSVL.

This clonotype was seen ten or more times. The chain uses TRBV20-1 and TRBJ2-1; weak D call: TRBD2 (6 bases). With 3 bases removed from V and 7 bases from J, the gap between germline ends came to 13 bases. The CDR3 consists of 13 residues. The germline CDR1 and CDR2 sequences are DFQATT and SNEGSKA (reference sequence). The CDR3 DNA sequence: TGCAGTGCTAGGACTAGTGTGGGGAATGAGCAGTTCTTC. Translating gives CSARTSVGNEQFF.

This clonotype was observed many times. This chain uses TRBV4-3 with TRBJ1-1; D gene ambiguous. The V gene's germline CDR1 is LGHNA and CDR2 YSLEER. The V end lost 0 bases, the J end lost 0 bases, and 8 bases lay between the germline ends. The CDR3 is 15 residues long. The CDR3 coding sequence is TGCGCCAGCAGCCAAGATCAATCGTTGAACACTGAAGCTTTCTTT. The encoded protein is CASSQDQSLNTEAFF.